The T cell receptor (beta chain) described here comes from a study of cytomegalovirus exposure and HLA in healthy donors. Germline CDR1 reads MNHEY; CDR2 reads SMNVEV (reference sequence). CDR3 size: 17 residues. Amplification used 60 Vbeta primers and 13 Jbeta primers. The repertoire was sequenced with immunoSEQ multiplex PCR; TCRdb's copy has only in-frame clones and lacks some. Of about 140,000 clones listed, more than 60% are singletons. Concerning this clone itself: Compared with germline, one end of the junction differs, possibly owing to a read error.

The chain uses TRBV27 and TRBJ2-7, with 9 bases that match TRBD1. This sequence was found in a man aged 40-55 years in good health and CMV-seronegative. The specimen was PBMCs. In DNA, the CDR3 is TGTGCCAGCAGTTTATCCCAGGGACAGGGAAACTCCTACAAGCAGTACTTC. It specifies CASSLSQGQGNSYKQYF.